Below, one T cell receptor beta chain is given with its context. Its antigen has not been determined. Qualities for individual bases were not recorded, and no much larger clone is one base off. The sample belongs to a study of vaccination effects on CD4 cells after COVID-19 (dated by TCRdb to between 2022 and 2023). Context from the whole study: Post-vaccine samples across the study were collected a median of 72 days after the second dose, with a range of 14 to 241. Cultures from other donors in the study were sequenced with the Oncomine TCR Beta short-read assay on an Illumina iSeq 100. The full study included over 8 COVID-19 convalescent patients and several SARS-CoV-2-naive healthy vaccine recipients. SARS-CoV-2 spike-specific CD4+ TCR repertoires were compared before and after mRNA vaccination in COVID-19 convalescent patients and in infection-naive vaccine recipients.

Libraries were prepared through the immunoSEQ multiplex PCR assay. DNA from the CD4+ T cells that had been cultured and isolated underwent TCR beta CDR3 sequencing. Concerning the study's data processing: Non-productive TCR sequences were removed and reads were trimmed to the CDR3 region, keeping CDR3s of at least 7 amino acids. The MANAFEST web app was used to pick out antigen-specific clonotypes by comparing their expansion in peptide wells with that in reference cultures. To be called positive, a clone needed expansion at FDR<0.05 compared with the reference and with all other wells, an odds ratio greater than 5, and a frequency greater than 0.1% in two replicate wells. Clonotypes significantly expanded in SARS-CoV-2 spike wells and in at least one common cold coronavirus spike condition were defined as cross-reactive. Using the stringdist R package, CDR3 similarity was measured by Levenshtein distance, and unrooted trees were constructed with ape in R 3.6.1. TCRdb retrieved this table from immuneACCESS and kept in-frame rearrangements only. Not all clones are present; in checked studies, unresolved V genes account for under half, and no reason is known for the remainder. From that table come the V and J calls and clone size; the DNA was used to work out D and trimming. The table for this sample lists 84,000 or so clones; roughly 80% of them were counted only once. The ten largest clonotypes hold 0.85% to 1.2% of the sample.

The ViraFEST assay stimulated PBMC with viral peptide pools and then used TCR sequencing to identify antigen-specific CD4+ T cell clonotypes by expansion. After approximately eleven days of culture, CD4+ T cells were isolated with the EasySep CD4+ T cell isolation kit. Each participant received two doses of an mRNA SARS-CoV-2 vaccine, either BNT162b2 or mRNA-1273. Healthy vaccine recipients had no prior SARS-CoV-2 infection, confirmed by negative nucleocapsid antibodies before and after vaccination. About 2 million PBMC per well were cultured in IMDM with about 4.8% human AB serum, roughly 10 IU/ml IL-2 and gentamicin, plus 10 ug/ml peptides. On days 3 and 7, half of the culture medium was replaced with fresh IL-2-containing medium. Unless otherwise noted, each peptide stimulation condition was cultured in triplicate wells. PBMC were separated from whole blood using Ficoll-Paque Plus gradient centrifugation and were then either cryopreserved at -140C or used fresh. Overlapping peptide pools spanned the spike proteins of SARS-CoV-2 and the common cold coronaviruses HCoV-NL63, HCoV-OC43 and HCoV-229E. The QIAamp micro DNA kit was used to extract genomic DNA from the cultured CD4+ T cells.

What the work shows at the level of the full study, not this receptor alone: The study was limited by a small number of convalescent patients, and early post-infection timepoints were lacking. Among healthy vaccine recipients, nearly all vaccine-induced clones were SARS-CoV-2 mono-reactive, and only 1 of 255 was cross-reactive with common cold coronaviruses. At late post-vaccination timepoints, both infection-induced and vaccine-induced clones showed marked clonal contraction, consistent with waning T cell responses.

The receptor was derived from a human donor who received a COVID-19 vaccine. The sequenced sample was CD4+ T cells from PBMCs cultured with HCoV-OC43 spike peptides, obtained after COVID-19 vaccination. Sample cell subset or site, as interpreted from the label and publication: HCoV-OC43 spike overlapping peptide pool stimulation.

The CDR3: CASSVRWDSVTYNEQFF. The sequence in DNA is TGTGCCAGCAGCGTACGATGGGACTCCGTAACCTACAATGAGCAGTTCTTC. Recombination connected TRBV7-3 to TRBJ2-1; the D segment could be TRBD2, given 6 matching bases. In the germline V gene, CDR1 corresponds to SGHTA and CDR2 to FQGTGA. From the cysteine through the phenylalanine, the CDR3 covers 17 amino acids. Only the CDR3 DNA stays, 51 bases, in frame from base 1. V loses 5 bases, J loses 2 bases, and the germline ends lie 19 bases apart.